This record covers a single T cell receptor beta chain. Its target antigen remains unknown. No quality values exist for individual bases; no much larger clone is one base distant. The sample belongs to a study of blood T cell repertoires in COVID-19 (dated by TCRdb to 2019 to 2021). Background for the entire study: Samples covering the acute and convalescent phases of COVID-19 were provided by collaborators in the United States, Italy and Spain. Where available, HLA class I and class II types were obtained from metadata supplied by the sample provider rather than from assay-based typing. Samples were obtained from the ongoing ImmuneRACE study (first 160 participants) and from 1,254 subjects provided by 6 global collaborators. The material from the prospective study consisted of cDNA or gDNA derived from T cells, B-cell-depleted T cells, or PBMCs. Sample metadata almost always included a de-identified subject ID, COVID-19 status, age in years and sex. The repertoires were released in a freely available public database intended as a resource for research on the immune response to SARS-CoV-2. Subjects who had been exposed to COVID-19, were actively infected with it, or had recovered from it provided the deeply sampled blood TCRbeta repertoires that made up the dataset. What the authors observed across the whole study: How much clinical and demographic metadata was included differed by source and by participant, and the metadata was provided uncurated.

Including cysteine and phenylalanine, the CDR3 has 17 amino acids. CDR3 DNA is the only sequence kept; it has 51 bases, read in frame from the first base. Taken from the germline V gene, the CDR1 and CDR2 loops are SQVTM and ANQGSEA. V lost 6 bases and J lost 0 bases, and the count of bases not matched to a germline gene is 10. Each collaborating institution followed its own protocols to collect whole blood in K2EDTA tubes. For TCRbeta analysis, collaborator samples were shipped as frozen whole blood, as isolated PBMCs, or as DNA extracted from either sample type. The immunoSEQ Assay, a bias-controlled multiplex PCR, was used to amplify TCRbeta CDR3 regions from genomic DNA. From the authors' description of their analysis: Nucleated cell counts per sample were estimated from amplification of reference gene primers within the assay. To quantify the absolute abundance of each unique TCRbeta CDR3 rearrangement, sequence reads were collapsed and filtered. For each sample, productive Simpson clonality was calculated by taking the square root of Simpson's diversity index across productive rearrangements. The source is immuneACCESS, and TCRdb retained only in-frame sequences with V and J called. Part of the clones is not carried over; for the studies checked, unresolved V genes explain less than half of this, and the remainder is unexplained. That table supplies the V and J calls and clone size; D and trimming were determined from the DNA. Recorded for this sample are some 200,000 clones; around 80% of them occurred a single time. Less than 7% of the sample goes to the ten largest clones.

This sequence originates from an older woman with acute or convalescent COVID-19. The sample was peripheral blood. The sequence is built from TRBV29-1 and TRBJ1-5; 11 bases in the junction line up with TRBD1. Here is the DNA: TGCAGCGTCCTGGGACAGGGGGGACCTTATAGCAATCAGCCCCAGCATTTT. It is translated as CSVLGQGGPYSNQPQHF.